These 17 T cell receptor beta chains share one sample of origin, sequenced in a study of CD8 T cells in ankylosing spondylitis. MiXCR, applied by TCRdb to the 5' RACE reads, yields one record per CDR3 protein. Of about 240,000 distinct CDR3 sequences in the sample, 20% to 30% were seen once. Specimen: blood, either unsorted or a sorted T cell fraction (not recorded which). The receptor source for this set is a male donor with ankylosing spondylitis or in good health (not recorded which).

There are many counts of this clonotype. Here the CDR3 reads CSARESNVGSLYNEQFF. The CDR3 DNA sequence: TGCAGTGCTAGAGAATCCAACGTAGGGTCCCTTTACAATGAGCAGTTCTTC. This chain uses TRBV20-1 with TRBJ2-1; D uncertain. This CDR3 is built from 17 residues. Looked up from germline, CDR1 is DFQATT and CDR2 is SNEGSKA (reference sequence). V was shortened by 0 bases and J by 4 bases, with 19 bases between the two germline ends.

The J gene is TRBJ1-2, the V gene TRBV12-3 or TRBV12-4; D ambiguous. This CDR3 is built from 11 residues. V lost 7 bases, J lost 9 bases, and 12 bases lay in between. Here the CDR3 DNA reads TGTGCCAGCACCCCAGGCAGAAGCTACACCTTC. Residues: CASTPGRSYTF.

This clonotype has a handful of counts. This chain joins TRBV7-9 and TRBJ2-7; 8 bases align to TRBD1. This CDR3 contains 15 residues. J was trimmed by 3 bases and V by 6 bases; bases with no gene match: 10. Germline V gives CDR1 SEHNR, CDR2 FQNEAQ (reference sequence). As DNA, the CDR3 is TGTGCCAGCAGTTGGGGGGACAGGTCGGGCTACGAGCAGTACTTC. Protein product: CASSWGDRSGYEQYF.

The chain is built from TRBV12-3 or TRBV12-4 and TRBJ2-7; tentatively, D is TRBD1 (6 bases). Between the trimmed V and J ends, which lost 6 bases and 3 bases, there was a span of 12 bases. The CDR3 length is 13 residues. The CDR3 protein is CASRPTGIYEQYF. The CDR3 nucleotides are TGTGCCAGCAGACCCACAGGGATCTACGAGCAGTACTTC.

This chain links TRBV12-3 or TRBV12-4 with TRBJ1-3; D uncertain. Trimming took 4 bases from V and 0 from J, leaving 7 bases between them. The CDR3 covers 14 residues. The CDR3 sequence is CASSSTSSGNTIYF. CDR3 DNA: TGTGCCAGCAGTTCGACCAGCTCTGGAAACACCATATATTTT.

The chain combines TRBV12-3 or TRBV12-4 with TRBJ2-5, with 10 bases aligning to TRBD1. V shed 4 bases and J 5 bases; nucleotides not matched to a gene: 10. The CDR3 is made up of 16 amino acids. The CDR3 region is CASSSTGTGDLETQYF. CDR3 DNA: TGTGCCAGCAGTTCGACCGGGACAGGGGATTTGGAGACCCAGTACTTC.

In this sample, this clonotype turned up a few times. CDR3 nucleotide sequence: TGCAGCGTTGAAGCTGTGAGCGGGGGGGCCACAGATACGCAGTATTTT. This encodes CSVEAVSGGATDTQYF. The chain carries TRBV29-1 and TRBJ2-3; 10 nucleotides align to TRBD2. This CDR3 region has 16 residues. V shed 1 base and J 2 bases; nucleotides not matched to a gene: 6. Germline-derived CDR1 and CDR2 are SQVTM and ANQGSEA.

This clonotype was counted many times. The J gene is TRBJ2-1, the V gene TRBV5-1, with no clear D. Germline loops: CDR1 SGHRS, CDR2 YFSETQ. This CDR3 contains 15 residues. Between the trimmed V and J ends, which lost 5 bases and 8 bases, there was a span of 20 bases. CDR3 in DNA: TGCGCCAGCAGTCCCGATTCCACCTCCCAGGATGAGCAGTTCTTC. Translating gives CASSPDSTSQDEQFF.

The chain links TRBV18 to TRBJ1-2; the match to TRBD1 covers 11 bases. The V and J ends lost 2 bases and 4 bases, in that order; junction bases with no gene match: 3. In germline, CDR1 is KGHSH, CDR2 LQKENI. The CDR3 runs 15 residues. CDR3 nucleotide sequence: TGTGCCAGCTCACCAACCGGGACAGGGGGCTATGGCTACACCTTC. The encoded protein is CASSPTGTGGYGYTF. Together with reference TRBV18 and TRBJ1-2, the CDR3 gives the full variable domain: NAGVMQNPRHLVRRRGQEARLRCSPMKGHSHVYWYRQLPEEGLKFMVYLQKENIIDESGMPKERFSAEFPKEGPSILRIQQVVRGDSAAYFCASSPTGTGGYGYTFGSGTRLTVV.

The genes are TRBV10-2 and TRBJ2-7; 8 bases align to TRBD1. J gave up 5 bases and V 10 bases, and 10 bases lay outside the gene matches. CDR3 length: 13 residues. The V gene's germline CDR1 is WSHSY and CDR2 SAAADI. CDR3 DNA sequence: TGCGCCACCAAGCCAGGGGGCAAGGACGAGCAGTACTTC. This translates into CATKPGGKDEQYF.

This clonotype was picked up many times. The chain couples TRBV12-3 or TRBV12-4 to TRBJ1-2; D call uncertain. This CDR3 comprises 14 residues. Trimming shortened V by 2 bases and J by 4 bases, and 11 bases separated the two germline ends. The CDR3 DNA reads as TGTGCCAGCAGTTTAAAGGGATGGGGCTATGGCTACACCTTC. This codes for CASSLKGWGYGYTF.

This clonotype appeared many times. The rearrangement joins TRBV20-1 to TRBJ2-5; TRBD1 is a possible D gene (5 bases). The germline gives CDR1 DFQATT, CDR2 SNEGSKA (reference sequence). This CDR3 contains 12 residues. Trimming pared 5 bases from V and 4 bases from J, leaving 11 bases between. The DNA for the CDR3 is TGCAGTGCTGGGGTAGGGGTAGAGACCCAGTACTTC. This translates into CSAGVGVETQYF.

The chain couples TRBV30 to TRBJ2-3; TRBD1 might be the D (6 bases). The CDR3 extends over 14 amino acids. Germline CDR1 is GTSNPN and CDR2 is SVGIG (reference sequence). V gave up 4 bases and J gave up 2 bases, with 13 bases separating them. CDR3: CAWMGAPFTDTQYF. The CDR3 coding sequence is TGTGCCTGGATGGGGGCTCCTTTCACAGATACGCAGTATTTT.

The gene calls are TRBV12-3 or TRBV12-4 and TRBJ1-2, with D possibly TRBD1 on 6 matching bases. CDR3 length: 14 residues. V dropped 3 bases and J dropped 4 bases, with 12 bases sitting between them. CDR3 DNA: TGTGCCAGCAGTTTCCAGGGGTCGGGCTATGGCTACACCTTC. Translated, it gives CASSFQGSGYGYTF.

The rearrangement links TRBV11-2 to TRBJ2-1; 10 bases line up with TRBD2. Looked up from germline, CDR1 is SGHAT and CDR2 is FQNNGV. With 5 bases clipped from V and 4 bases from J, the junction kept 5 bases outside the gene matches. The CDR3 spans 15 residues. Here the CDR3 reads CASSRNSGGYNEQFF. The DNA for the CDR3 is TGTGCCAGCAGCCGAAATAGCGGGGGGTACAATGAGCAGTTCTTC.

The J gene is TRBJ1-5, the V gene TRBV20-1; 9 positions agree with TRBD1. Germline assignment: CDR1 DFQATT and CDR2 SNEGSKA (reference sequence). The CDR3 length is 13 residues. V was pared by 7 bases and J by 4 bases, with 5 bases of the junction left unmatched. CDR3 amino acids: CSVGGQGNQPQHF. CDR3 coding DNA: TGCAGTGTGGGGGGACAGGGAAATCAGCCCCAGCATTTT.

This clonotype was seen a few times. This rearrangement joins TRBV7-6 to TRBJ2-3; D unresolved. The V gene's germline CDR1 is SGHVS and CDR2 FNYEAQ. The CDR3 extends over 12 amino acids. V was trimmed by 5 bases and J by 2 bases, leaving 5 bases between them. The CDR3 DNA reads TGTGCCAGCAGCCAAATCACAGATACGCAGTATTTT. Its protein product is CASSQITDTQYF.